This is a list of T cell receptor beta chains from one sample in a study of T cell responses to AZD1222 COVID-19 vaccine. Method: immunoSEQ multiplex PCR; TCRdb's copy keeps in-frame clones and lacks some. The sample contains 120,000 or so clones, about 88% of which appear only once. The source material was peripheral blood, sampled 28 days after the second AZD1222 dose. Receptors were obtained from an adult who received the AZD1222 COVID-19 vaccine. CDR3s include the opening cysteine and the closing phenylalanine or tryptophan. D genes are given only for firm matches. Some rows mark clone size as missing; the rest say once, few, many or name a class of expanded clone.

>TRBD1|19|TRBV10-1|TRBJ2-1|once
CASSESSAAGTGIGNEQFF
TGCGCCAGCAGTGAGTCCTCGGCAGCGGGGACAGGGATTGGCAATGAGCAGTTCTTC
>TRBD2|16|TRBV5-1|TRBJ2-3|-
CASSLEASGPTDTQYF
TGCGCCAGCAGCTTGGAGGCTAGCGGACCCACAGATACGCAGTATTTT
>-|17|TRBV11-2|TRBJ2-4|few
CASSQYTGPLAKNIQYF
TGTGCCAGCAGCCAATATACAGGGCCCCTAGCCAAAAACATTCAGTACTTC
>TRBD1|13|TRBV11-2|TRBJ1-2|once
CASTSYDRAGYTF
TGTGCCAGCACCTCGTACGACAGGGCGGGCTACACCTTC
>TRBD2|17|TRBV4-1|TRBJ2-4|-
CASSAPSGGWAKNIQYF
TGCGCCAGCAGCGCCCCTAGCGGGGGTTGGGCCAAAAACATTCAGTACTTC
>TRBD2|16|TRBV20-1|TRBJ2-3|-
CSASTGTSGFTDTQYF
TGCAGTGCTAGTACTGGGACTAGCGGGTTCACAGATACGCAGTATTTT
>-|14|TRBV19|TRBJ1-6|-
CASSIAGANSPLHF
TGTGCCAGTAGTATTGCGGGCGCCAATTCACCCCTCCACTTT
>TRBD1|15|TRBV19|TRBJ1-2|-
CASSNRDRGDYGYTF
TGTGCCAGTAGTAACCGGGACAGGGGTGACTATGGCTACACCTTC
>-|14|TRBV6-2/TRBV6-3|TRBJ2-7|-
CASSYSGRSYEQYF
TGTGCCAGCAGTTACTCAGGCCGATCCTACGAGCAGTACTTC
>-|15|TRBV6-5|TRBJ1-2|-
CASSPLIYANYGYTF
TGTGCCAGCAGTCCCCTCATATATGCTAACTATGGCTACACCTTC
>TRBD1|15|TRBV6-5|TRBJ1-4|-
CASSVTGQGNEKLFF
TGTGCCAGCAGCGTAACGGGACAGGGGAATGAAAAACTGTTTTTT
>TRBD1|17|TRBV19|TRBJ1-2|few
CASSIDSGTGRSRGYTF
TGTGCCAGTAGTATAGATAGCGGGACAGGCCGATCTCGGGGCTACACCTTC
>-|14|TRBV19|TRBJ2-2|-
CATATSLNTGELFF
TGTGCCACCGCCACTAGTCTCAACACCGGGGAGCTGTTTTTT
>-|14|TRBV15|TRBJ2-5|-
CATSRPESARTQYF
TGTGCCACCAGCAGGCCCGAATCGGCGAGGACCCAGTACTTC
>-|14|TRBV30|TRBJ1-4|-
CAWSVSRQSEKLFF
TGTGCCTGGAGTGTATCAAGGCAGAGCGAAAAACTGTTTTTT
>-|14|TRBV3-1/TRBV3-2|TRBJ2-7|once
CASSQARSSYEQYF
TGTGCCAGCAGCCAAGCTCGGAGTTCCTACGAGCAGTACTTC
>-|12|TRBV20-1|TRBJ1-6|-
CSASYRDSPLHF
TGCAGTGCTAGTTACAGGGACTCACCCCTCCACTTT
>-|17|TRBV27|TRBJ2-1|-
CASSPLSGAGHYNEQFF
TGTGCCAGCAGTCCACTTTCGGGGGCGGGGCACTACAATGAGCAGTTCTTC
>-|11|TRBV11-2|TRBJ1-6|few
CASSLDSPLHF
TGTGCCAGCAGCTTAGACTCACCCCTCCACTTT
>-|15|TRBV7-2|TRBJ2-7|-
CASSLMGAVSHEQYF
TGTGCCAGCAGCTTAATGGGGGCAGTCTCCCACGAGCAGTACTTC
>-|12|TRBV5-1|TRBJ2-7|once
CASSLDGYEQYF
TGCGCCAGCAGCTTAGATGGGTACGAGCAGTACTTC
>-|13|TRBV11-1|TRBJ1-1|-
CASSLDTNTEAFF
TGTGCCAGCAGCTTGGACACGAACACTGAAGCTTTCTTT
>TRBD1|14|TRBV27|TRBJ1-3|-
CASSQQGAGNTIYF
TGTGCCAGCAGTCAACAGGGGGCTGGAAACACCATATATTTT
>-|12|TRBV5-6|TRBJ1-1|-
CASSRWWTEAFF
TGTGCCAGCAGCCGATGGTGGACTGAAGCTTTCTTT
>-|18|TRBV21-1|TRBJ1-5|-
CASSPSPGTGDGNQPQHF
TGTGCCAGCAGCCCTAGTCCCGGGACAGGGGACGGCAATCAGCCCCAGCATTTT
>-|12|TRBV19|TRBJ2-7|-
CASSHRVGEQYF
TGTGCCAGTAGCCACAGGGTCGGCGAGCAGTACTTC
>TRBD2|16|TRBV19|TRBJ2-5|-
CASSARTSGDRETQYF
TGTGCCAGTAGTGCTAGGACTAGCGGGGATCGAGAGACCCAGTACTTC
>-|18|TRBV4-3|TRBJ2-1|few
CASSLSRGAKSSYNEQFF
TGCGCCAGCAGCCTGAGCAGGGGGGCTAAAAGCTCCTACAATGAGCAGTTCTTC
>-|14|TRBV7-9|TRBJ2-5|-
CASSLVGGRETQYF
TGTGCCAGCAGCTTAGTAGGGGGAAGGGAGACCCAGTACTTC
>TRBD1|15|TRBV28|TRBJ1-6|-
CASSFRQGYNSPLHF
TGTGCCAGCAGTTTCCGACAGGGATACAATTCACCCCTCCACTTT
>-|14|TRBV19|TRBJ2-3|-
CASSVGGRTDTQYF
TGTGCCAGTAGTGTGGGGGGTCGCACAGATACGCAGTATTTT
>TRBD2|19|TRBV3-1/TRBV3-2|TRBJ2-4|-
CASSQGFSSGGPGKGIQYF
TGTGCCAGCAGCCAAGGATTCTCTAGCGGGGGGCCCGGCAAGGGGATTCAGTACTTC
>-|14|TRBV19|TRBJ1-6|-
CASSIGRGNSPLHF
TGTGCCAGTAGTATAGGGAGGGGAAATTCACCCCTCCACTTT
>TRBD1|15|TRBV3-1/TRBV3-2|TRBJ1-5|once
CASSPRGYSNQPQHF
TGTGCCAGCAGTCCCAGGGGGTATAGCAATCAGCCCCAGCATTTT
>-|13|TRBV11-1|TRBJ2-5|-
CASSLGGARTQYF
TGTGCCAGCAGCTTAGGAGGGGCGCGGACCCAGTACTTC
>-|13|TRBV7-6|TRBJ1-5|-
CASSGQINQPQHF
TGTGCCAGCAGTGGACAGATCAATCAGCCCCAGCATTTT
>-|14|TRBV23-1|TRBJ2-2|-
CASSRAVGVGELFF
TGCGCCAGCAGTCGGGCGGTGGGGGTCGGGGAGCTGTTTTTT
>-|13|TRBV7-3|TRBJ1-1|-
CASSSGANTEAFF
TGTGCCAGCAGTTCGGGAGCGAACACTGAAGCTTTCTTT
>-|14|TRBV10-2|TRBJ1-1|-
CASSDLLRATEAFF
TGCGCCAGCAGTGACCTACTGAGGGCGACTGAAGCTTTCTTT
>-|14|TRBV28|TRBJ1-5|-
CASSSRTENQPQHF
TGTGCCAGCAGTTCGAGGACCGAAAATCAGCCCCAGCATTTT
>-|15|TRBV4-1|TRBJ1-2|-
CASSLQGITNYGYTF
TGCGCCAGCAGCCTGCAGGGCATCACTAACTATGGCTACACCTTC
>TRBD1|15|TRBV11-2|TRBJ1-1|-
CASSPVNRDRLRAFF
TGTGCCAGCAGCCCCGTAAATAGGGACAGGTTACGGGCTTTCTTT
>TRBD1|15|TRBV6-5|TRBJ1-5|-
CASRPQGAFNQPQHF
TGTGCCAGCAGACCTCAGGGGGCTTTCAATCAGCCCCAGCATTTT
>-|14|TRBV11-1|TRBJ2-3|-
CASSLGDDTDTQYF
TGTGCCAGCAGCTTAGGTGATGACACAGATACGCAGTATTTT
>-|11|TRBV18|TRBJ2-5|once
CASSYQETQYF
TGTGCCAGCTCATACCAAGAGACCCAGTACTTC
>TRBD2|15|TRBV4-2|TRBJ2-7|-
CASSQGLARTYEQYF
TGTGCCAGCAGCCAAGGACTAGCGAGAACCTACGAGCAGTACTTC
>-|13|TRBV6-5|TRBJ1-5|once
CASRRQGNQPQHF
TGTGCCAGCCGAAGGCAGGGCAATCAGCCCCAGCATTTT
>-|12|TRBV11-3|TRBJ1-4|-
CASSLGSEKLFF
TGTGCCAGCAGCTTAGGGAGTGAAAAACTGTTTTTT
>TRBD2|15|TRBV4-3|TRBJ2-1|-
CASSQERWGGNEQFF
TGCGCCAGCAGCCAAGAAAGATGGGGGGGGAATGAGCAGTTCTTC
>-|15|TRBV7-6|TRBJ1-1|-
CASSLRGEGNTEAFF
TGTGCCAGCAGCTTACGGGGAGAAGGGAACACTGAAGCTTTCTTT
>TRBD1|15|TRBV19|TRBJ1-2|-
CASSPAGGYSYGYTF
TGTGCCAGTAGCCCGGCAGGGGGCTATAGCTATGGCTACACCTTC
>-|15|TRBV2|TRBJ1-5|-
CASSDWGFSNQPQHF
TGTGCCAGCAGTGACTGGGGTTTCAGCAATCAGCCCCAGCATTTT
>-|15|TRBV5-1|TRBJ1-4|-
CASSLDSATNEKLFF
TGCGCCAGCAGCTTGGACAGTGCAACTAATGAAAAACTGTTTTTT
>-|14|TRBV19|TRBJ1-4|-
CASSIGATNEKLFF
TGTGCCAGTAGTATAGGGGCAACTAATGAAAAACTGTTTTTT
>TRBD2|16|TRBV24-1|TRBJ2-1|-
CATSDLSGGAGNEQFF
TGTGCCACCAGTGACCTTAGCGGGGGGGCGGGAAATGAGCAGTTCTTC
>-|14|TRBV30|TRBJ1-2|-
CAWSVGRAPYGYTF
TGTGCCTGGAGTGTGGGTAGGGCCCCCTATGGCTACACCTTC